These T cell receptor beta chains were read from a single sample in a study of cytomegalovirus exposure and HLA in healthy donors. Assay used: immunoSEQ multiplex PCR; TCRdb lists only in-frame clones, some missing. In the table there are around 120,000 clones, approximately 80% of which are singletons. The sample comprised PBMCs. Source of these receptors: a man in his forties or fifties in good health and CMV-seropositive. Both conserved end residues are part of each CDR3. The order of the fields is J gene, D gene, V gene, CDR3 protein. The D gene is left open where the match is weak.

TRBJ2-1 . TRBV4-1 CASSQGASYNEQFF
TRBJ1-5 . TRBV7-9 CASSLGGLGQPQHF
TRBJ1-5 . TRBV7-9 CASSPTGYSNQPQHF
. TRBD2 TRBV6-5 CASSYSRRGVYEQYF
TRBJ2-7 . TRBV4-2 CASSPGTRATYEQYF
TRBJ2-1 . TRBV6-1 CASSSLSGLQFF
TRBJ1-6 . TRBV2 CASSEGRNQASPLHF
TRBJ1-1 . TRBV5-1 CASSRGWGGPEAFF
TRBJ1-5 TRBD1 TRBV6-1 CASSTGGRGTQPQHF
TRBJ2-3 TRBD1 TRBV5-1 CASSLGQGGSDTQYF
TRBJ1-3 TRBD1 TRBV7-2 CASSFFGTGTSGNTIYF
TRBJ1-2 . TRBV25-1 CASSEGGANGYTF
TRBJ1-5 TRBD1 TRBV5-8 CASSGGTGDNQPQHF
TRBJ1-2 . TRBV2 CASSEGRTNYGYTF
TRBJ2-5 . TRBV4-1 CASSQDNVGHTYQETQYF
TRBJ1-1 . TRBV7-6 CASSGVQGNTEAFF
TRBJ1-6 . TRBV11-2 CASSLLQVNSPLHF
TRBJ2-5 . TRBV10-2 CASSEVLEGTQYF
TRBJ1-2 TRBD1 TRBV9 CASSVQDRASGYTF
TRBJ2-7 TRBD1 TRBV6-6 CASSPFIQGGYEQYF
TRBJ1-1 . TRBV10-1 CASNVHLEDTNTEAFF
TRBJ2-3 TRBD2 TRBV7-2 CASSLLAGVGRAQYF
TRBJ1-2 . TRBV5-4 CASSSDSGANYGYTF
TRBJ2-4 TRBD1 TRBV7-3 CASSSDRGNIQYF
TRBJ2-5 TRBD1 TRBV5-5 CASSPLGQQETQYF
TRBJ2-1 TRBD2 TRBV5-1 CASSLREDGGEQFF
TRBJ1-5 . TRBV28 CASSLNRRNQPQHF
TRBJ2-2 . TRBV5-1 CASSYPTTNTGELFF
TRBJ2-1 TRBD2 TRBV5-1 CASSSPGTASGRAYNEQFF
TRBJ2-7 . TRBV11-1 CASSLSGLHYEQYF
TRBJ2-5 . TRBV5-8 CASSQYQETQYF
TRBJ1-4 TRBD1 TRBV27 CASSSGDRSGEKLFF
TRBJ2-7 . TRBV4-1 CASSQDLGARGVGEQYF
TRBJ2-7 . TRBV7-9 CASSLALRRGPYEQYF
TRBJ1-5 TRBD1 TRBV5-6 CASSLGALTGPNRAQHF
TRBJ2-5 TRBD2 TRBV5-1 CASSSGLAGETQYF
TRBJ2-5 TRBD1 TRBV5-1 CASSSKPNSPGQGFETQYF
TRBJ1-1 . TRBV14 CASSQGFELTEAFF
TRBJ2-3 . TRBV10-1 CASSRDSTDTQYF
TRBJ2-5 . TRBV27 CASSPTPTRSWETQYF
TRBJ2-2 TRBD1 TRBV9 CASSPPGQGPTGELFF
TRBJ2-3 . TRBV29-1 CSVAHRGGGSGADTQYF
TRBJ2-1 TRBD2 TRBV4-2 CASSSPERDFNEQFF
TRBJ1-3 . TRBV28 CASSLGGQYVSGNTIYF
TRBJ2-3 . TRBV6-1 CASSELGRRRTDTQYF
TRBJ1-2 . TRBV30 CAWIKTGLIVNYGYTF
TRBJ1-1 . TRBV7-8 CASSFGGTGTEAFF